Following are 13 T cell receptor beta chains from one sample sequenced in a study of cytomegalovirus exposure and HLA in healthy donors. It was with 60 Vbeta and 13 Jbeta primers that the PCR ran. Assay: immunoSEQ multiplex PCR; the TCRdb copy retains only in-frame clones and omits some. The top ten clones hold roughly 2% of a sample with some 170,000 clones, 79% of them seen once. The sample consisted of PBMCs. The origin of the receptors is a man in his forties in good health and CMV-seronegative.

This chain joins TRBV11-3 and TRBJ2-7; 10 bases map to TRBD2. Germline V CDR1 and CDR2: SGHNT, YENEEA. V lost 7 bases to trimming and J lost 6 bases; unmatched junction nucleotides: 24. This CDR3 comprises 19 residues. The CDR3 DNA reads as TGTGCCAGCACCAACCTGAACAGATCAGCGGGAGGGGACCGAGGCGAGCAGTACTTC. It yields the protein CASTNLNRSAGGDRGEQYF.

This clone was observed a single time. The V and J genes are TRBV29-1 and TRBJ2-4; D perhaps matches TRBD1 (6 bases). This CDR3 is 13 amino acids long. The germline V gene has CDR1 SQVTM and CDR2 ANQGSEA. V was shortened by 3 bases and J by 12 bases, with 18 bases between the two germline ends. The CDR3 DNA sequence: TGCAGCGTTGAGGGCCTGGAATTGGACAGTCAGTACTTC. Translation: CSVEGLELDSQYF.

This CDR3 is CASSPIPGLAPNEQFF. CDR3 coding DNA: TGTGCCAGCAGTCCGATACCGGGACTAGCGCCGAATGAGCAGTTCTTC. The chain couples TRBV27 to TRBJ2-1; 10 nucleotides agree with TRBD2. Per germline, CDR1 MNHEY and CDR2 SMNVEV (reference sequence). V lost 5 bases, J lost 7 bases, and 11 bases stayed unmatched. The CDR3 totals 16 residues.

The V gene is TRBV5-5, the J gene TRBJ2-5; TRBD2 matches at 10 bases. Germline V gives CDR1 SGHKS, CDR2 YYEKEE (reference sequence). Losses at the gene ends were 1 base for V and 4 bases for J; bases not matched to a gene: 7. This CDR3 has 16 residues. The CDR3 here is CASSLLSGRSGETQYF. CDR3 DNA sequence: TGTGCCAGCAGCTTGCTTAGCGGGAGGTCGGGAGAGACCCAGTACTTC.

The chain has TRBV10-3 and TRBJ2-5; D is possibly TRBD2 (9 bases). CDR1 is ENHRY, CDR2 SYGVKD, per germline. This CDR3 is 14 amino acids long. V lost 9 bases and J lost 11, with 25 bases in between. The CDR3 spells CAIQGAGGPSEQYF. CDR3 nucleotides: TGTGCCATTCAGGGGGCGGGAGGGCCGAGTGAGCAGTACTTC.

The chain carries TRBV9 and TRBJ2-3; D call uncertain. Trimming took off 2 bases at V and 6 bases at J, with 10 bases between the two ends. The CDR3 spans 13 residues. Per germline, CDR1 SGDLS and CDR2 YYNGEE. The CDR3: CASSVVSLDTQYF. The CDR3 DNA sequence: TGTGCCAGCAGCGTGGTGAGCCTGGATACGCAGTATTTT.

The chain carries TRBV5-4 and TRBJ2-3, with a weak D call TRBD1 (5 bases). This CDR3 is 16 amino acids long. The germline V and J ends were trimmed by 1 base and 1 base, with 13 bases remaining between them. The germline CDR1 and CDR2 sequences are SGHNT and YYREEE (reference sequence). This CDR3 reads CASSLRSQVRTDTQYF. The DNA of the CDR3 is TGTGCCAGCAGCTTGCGATCACAGGTTCGCACAGATACGCAGTATTTT.

This chain's CDR3 is CALGHPNEKLFF. The DNA for the CDR3 is TGTGCTCTGGGACACCCTAATGAAAAACTGTTTTTT. This sequence joins TRBV28 and TRBJ1-4; a possible D gene is TRBD1 (6 bases). The germline CDR1 and CDR2 sequences are MDHEN and SYDVKM. This CDR3 region has 12 residues.

CDR3 sequence: CASSLTGGGNEQFF. The CDR3 DNA reads as TGTGCCAGCAGTTTGACAGGGGGCGGGAATGAGCAGTTCTTC. The genes are TRBV27 and TRBJ2-1, with TRBD1 identical over 10 bases. V lost 3 bases and J lost 7; bases outside the gene matches: 3. The CDR3 length is 14 residues. Germline V lookup: CDR1 MNHEY, CDR2 SMNVEV (reference sequence).

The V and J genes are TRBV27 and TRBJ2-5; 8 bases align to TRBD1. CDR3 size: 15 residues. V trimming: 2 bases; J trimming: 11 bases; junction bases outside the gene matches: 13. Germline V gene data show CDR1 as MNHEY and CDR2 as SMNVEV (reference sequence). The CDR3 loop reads CASSLGGTGLREQYF. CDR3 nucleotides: TGTGCCAGCAGTTTAGGCGGGACAGGACTACGAGAACAGTACTTC.

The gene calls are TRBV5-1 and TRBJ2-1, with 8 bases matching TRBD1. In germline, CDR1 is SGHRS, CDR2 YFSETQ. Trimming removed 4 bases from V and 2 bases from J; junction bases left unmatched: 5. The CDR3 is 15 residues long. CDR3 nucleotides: TGCGCCAGCAGCCCTCGACAGGGGACCTACAATGAGCAGTTCTTC. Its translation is CASSPRQGTYNEQFF. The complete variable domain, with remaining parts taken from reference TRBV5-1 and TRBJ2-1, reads KAGVTQTPRYLIKTRGQQVTLSCSPISGHRSVSWYQQTPGQGLQFLFEYFSETQRNKGNFPGRFSGRQFSNSRSEMNVSTLELGDSALYLCASSPRQGTYNEQFFGPGTRLTVL.

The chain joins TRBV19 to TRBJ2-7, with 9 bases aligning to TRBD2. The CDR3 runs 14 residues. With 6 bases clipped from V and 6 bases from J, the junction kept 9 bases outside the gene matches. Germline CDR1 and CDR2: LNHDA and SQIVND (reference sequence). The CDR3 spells CASRERGAASEQYF. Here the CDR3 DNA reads TGTGCCAGTAGGGAGCGGGGGGCGGCTAGCGAGCAGTACTTC.

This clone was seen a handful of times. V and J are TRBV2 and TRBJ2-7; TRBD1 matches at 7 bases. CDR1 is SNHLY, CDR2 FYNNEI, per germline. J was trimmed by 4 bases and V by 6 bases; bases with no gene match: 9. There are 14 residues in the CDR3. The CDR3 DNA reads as TGTGCCAGCAGCCCCGACAGGGTAACGTACGAGCAGTACTTC. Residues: CASSPDRVTYEQYF.